This T cell receptor (beta chain) was sequenced during a study of patients and donors after allogeneic stem cell transplantation. TCRdb analysed the RT-PCR reads with MiXCR anew, one entry per CDR3 protein. The sample includes 400,000 to 500,000 distinct CDR3 sequences, around 16% of them seen just once. Trimming stripped 3 bases from V and 2 bases from J, with 13 bases between. This CDR3 has 15 residues. The chain links TRBV12-3 or TRBV12-4 to TRBJ1-2; D is undetermined. The TCR was taken from a human donor who was either an allogeneic HSCT recipient or a stem cell or donor lymphocyte infusion donor (not recorded which). It is not recorded whose cells these are; they may come from a transplant donor. Sequenced input: blood, either unsorted or a sorted T cell fraction (not recorded which). The CDR3 DNA reads TGTGCCAGCAGTTTGGGTCTGGAGCTAAACTATGGCTACACCTTC. The encoded protein is CASSLGLELNYGYTF.